This T cell receptor (beta chain) originates from a study of T cell repertoires in cytomegalovirus infection. Study-wide context: The authors relied on CMV epitopes, both recently identified HLA-C-restricted and well-studied HLA-B-restricted.

Each CDR3 protein gets one entry after TCRdb re-called the reads with MiXCR. The data hold 650,000 to 900,000 distinct CDR3 sequences, with approximately 32% observed a single time. Study outcomes and limitations: What dominated the ex vivo response were HLA-C-restricted CMV-specific TCR beta clonotypes.

CDR1 and CDR2 from the germline V gene are ENHRY and SYGVKD. This CDR3 has 11 residues. Trimming left V 10 bases short and J 1 base short, with 5 bases between. This clonotype has only one observation. No antigen is known for it. The receptor was isolated from a human donor in good health (CMV status not recorded). Some clones in this sample may be carry-over from other donors' samples. The sequencing here drew on cultured CD8+ T cells from PBMCs, taken from culture after CMV antigen stimulation. The chain carries TRBV10-3 and TRBJ2-4; tentatively, D is TRBD1 (5 bases). The CDR3 sequence: CATGAKNIQYF. The CDR3 DNA sequence: TGTGCCACAGGGGCCAAAAACATTCAGTACTTC.